This TCR beta chain derives from a study of CD8 T cells in ankylosing spondylitis. CDR1 and CDR2 from the germline V gene are MDHEN and SYDVKM. This CDR3 region has 15 residues. The germline V and J ends were trimmed by 5 bases and 3 bases, with 11 bases remaining between them. Study observations and caveats: Seemingly characteristic of ankylosing spondylitis blood was a TCR beta motif consisting of 7 or 8 highly homologous variants. Reactive arthritis synovial fluid and blood previously showed some of these motif variants. Disease-linked clones bore a CD8+ phenotype and were relatively rare in peripheral blood.

This clonotype was observed a few times. Its target is not known. Libraries of TCR beta came from quantitative 5'-RACE with molecular barcodes. TCRdb processed the 5' RACE reads anew with MiXCR; each CDR3 protein has one entry. The sample includes just over 350,000 distinct CDR3 sequences, roughly 20% of them seen just once. The chain carries TRBV28 and TRBJ2-6, with TRBD1 as a possible D gene (6 bases). This TCR derives from a male donor with ankylosing spondylitis or in good health (not recorded which). The sample consisted of blood, either unsorted or a sorted T cell fraction (not recorded which). CDR3 sequence reads: CASSNRVYGANVLTF. DNA for the CDR3: TGTGCCAGCAGTAACAGGGTATATGGGGCCAACGTCCTGACTTTC.